This is a list of T cell receptor beta chains from one sample in a study of shared clonotypes between healthy human individuals. Generated by immunoSEQ multiplex PCR, the TCRdb table keeps only in-frame clones and is missing some. This sample has roughly 2.2 million clones, with less than 95% found just once. Source material: naive CD4+ T cells from PBMCs. The receptors derive from a man aged 18 to 30 in good health. Some clones in this sample may be carry-over from other donors' samples. Both conserved end residues are part of each CDR3. Each record gives: V gene, clone size, J gene, CDR3 protein. For some rows the clone size is stated as once, few or many, or as a class when expanded; others skip it.

v_call: TRBV7-8
clone_size: NA
j_call: TRBJ2-7
cdr3_aa: CASSLEGGVDSYEQYF

v_call: TRBV5-6
clone_size: NA
j_call: TRBJ2-5
cdr3_aa: CASSRPGQSPEETQYF

v_call: TRBV2
clone_size: few
j_call: TRBJ1-1
cdr3_aa: CASMNSRGMNTEAFF

v_call: TRBV15
clone_size: NA
j_call: TRBJ2-3
cdr3_aa: CATSSRDTSTDTQYF

v_call: TRBV18
clone_size: NA
j_call: TRBJ2-1
cdr3_aa: CASSQNSGSSYNEQFF

v_call: TRBV5-1
clone_size: NA
j_call: TRBJ2-1
cdr3_aa: CASSGKTSRPSNEQFF

v_call: TRBV28
clone_size: NA
j_call: TRBJ2-2
cdr3_aa: CASSLGGAGAGELFF

v_call: TRBV5-5
clone_size: NA
j_call: TRBJ1-1
cdr3_aa: CASSRNQGEYTEAFF

v_call: TRBV30
clone_size: NA
j_call: TRBJ2-1
cdr3_aa: CAWSVIVYNEQFF

v_call: TRBV15
clone_size: NA
j_call: TRBJ1-6
cdr3_aa: CATSRANSPLHF

v_call: TRBV30
clone_size: NA
j_call: TRBJ1-1
cdr3_aa: CAWTGDRGLNTEAFF

v_call: TRBV29-1
clone_size: NA
j_call: TRBJ1-2
cdr3_aa: CSVEEGPGYGYTF

v_call: TRBV12-5
clone_size: NA
j_call: TRBJ2-5
cdr3_aa: CASGTGVGTQYF

v_call: TRBV27
clone_size: NA
j_call: TRBJ2-3
cdr3_aa: CASSPHSLLSTDTQYF

v_call: TRBV5-1
clone_size: NA
j_call: TRBJ1-5
cdr3_aa: CASSKRTGVGQPQHF

v_call: TRBV7-2
clone_size: NA
j_call: TRBJ2-1
cdr3_aa: CASSLQSGGDEQFF

v_call: TRBV7-2
clone_size: NA
j_call: TRBJ2-2
cdr3_aa: CASSPLGRAGGELFF

v_call: TRBV9
clone_size: NA
j_call: TRBJ2-3
cdr3_aa: CASSFSGSTDTQYF

v_call: TRBV11-2
clone_size: NA
j_call: TRBJ2-7
cdr3_aa: CASSIFRESLYEQYF

v_call: TRBV5-4
clone_size: once
j_call: TRBJ1-2
cdr3_aa: CASSLYSYGYTF

v_call: TRBV28
clone_size: NA
j_call: TRBJ2-7
cdr3_aa: CASSLRGTGSKYEQYF

v_call: TRBV2
clone_size: NA
j_call: TRBJ1-4
cdr3_aa: CASRDREHEKLFF

v_call: TRBV28
clone_size: NA
j_call: TRBJ1-1
cdr3_aa: CASSTTFGVSMNTEAFF

v_call: TRBV28
clone_size: NA
j_call: TRBJ2-1
cdr3_aa: CASDRGYNEQFF

v_call: TRBV9
clone_size: NA
j_call: TRBJ2-2
cdr3_aa: CASRGGSNTGELFF

v_call: TRBV2
clone_size: NA
j_call: TRBJ2-3
cdr3_aa: CASSEGGGKDTQYF

v_call: TRBV7-2
clone_size: NA
j_call: TRBJ2-1
cdr3_aa: CASSSAGGTGGSSYNEQFF